This T cell receptor beta chain was captured by sequencing in a study of post-analysis software for immune sequencing data. Across the study: In terms of disease course, relapsing-remitting, secondary progressive and progressive-relapsing multiple sclerosis were included.

Overall study findings and caveats: A handful of TRBV segments appeared more often in patients than in controls, and TRBV5-6, TRBV5-1 and TRBV20-1 were among these. Diversity measured as normalized Chao1 was significantly lower in multiple sclerosis patients than in controls.

The CDR3 length is 13 residues. The V end was cut by 6 bases, the J end by 2 bases, with 12 bases between. Per the germline V gene, CDR1 is SQVTM and CDR2 is ANQGSEA. For this clonotype: Antigen: not known.

Unique-molecular-identifier-tagged TCR beta cDNA libraries were used. Each CDR3 protein gets one entry after TCRdb re-called the PCR reads with MiXCR. The table shows hundreds of thousands of distinct CDR3 sequences, with less than 35% occurring only once. The rearrangement links TRBV29-1 to TRBJ2-3; no reliable D call. Sequenced material: blood. The receptor was isolated from a girl aged 10 to 17 with multiple sclerosis. The DNA of the CDR3 is TGCAGCGTAGAAAGGGTGGCCACAGATACGCAGTATTTT. Its protein is CSVERVATDTQYF.